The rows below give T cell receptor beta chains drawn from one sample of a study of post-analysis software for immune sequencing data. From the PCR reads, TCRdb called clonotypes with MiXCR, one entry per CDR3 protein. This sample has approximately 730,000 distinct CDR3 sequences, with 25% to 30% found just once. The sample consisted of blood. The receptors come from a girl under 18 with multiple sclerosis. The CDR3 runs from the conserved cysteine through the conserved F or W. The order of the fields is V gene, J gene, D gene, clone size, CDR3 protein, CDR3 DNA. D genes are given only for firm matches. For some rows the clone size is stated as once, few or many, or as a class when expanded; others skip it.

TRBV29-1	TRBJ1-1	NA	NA	CSGWENTEAFF	TGCAGCGGATGGGAGAACACTGAAGCTTTCTTT
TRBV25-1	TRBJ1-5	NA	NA	CASSEFFSNQPQHF	TGTGCCAGCAGTGAATTTTTTAGCAATCAGCCCCAGCATTTT
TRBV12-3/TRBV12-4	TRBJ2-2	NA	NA	CASSPGTSNTGELFF	TGTGCCAGCAGTCCCGGGACGTCGAACACCGGGGAGCTGTTTTTT
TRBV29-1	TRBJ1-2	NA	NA	CSVEVMSGNYGYTF	TGCAGCGTTGAAGTCATGTCGGGGAACTATGGCTACACCTTC
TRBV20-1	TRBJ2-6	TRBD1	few	CSARYRGPSSGANVLTF	TGCAGTGCTAGATACAGGGGACCCTCCTCTGGGGCCAACGTCCTGACTTTC
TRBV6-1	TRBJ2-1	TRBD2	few	CASSEYGGGASLSYNEQFF	TGTGCCAGCAGTGAATACGGCGGGGGGGCTTCACTCTCCTACAATGAGCAGTTCTTC
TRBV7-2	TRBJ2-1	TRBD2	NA	CASSLSGRSPYNEQFF	TGTGCCAGCAGCCTTAGCGGGAGGTCGCCCTACAATGAGCAGTTCTTC
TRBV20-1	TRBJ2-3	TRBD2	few	CSASGTSDTDTQYF	TGCAGTGCGAGCGGGACTAGCGACACAGATACGCAGTATTTT
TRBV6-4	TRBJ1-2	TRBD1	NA	CATETGRYGYTF	TGTGCCACCGAGACAGGGAGATATGGCTACACCTTC
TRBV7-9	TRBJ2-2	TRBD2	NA	CASSSRLAGNTGELFF	TGTGCCAGCAGCTCACGACTAGCGGGAAACACCGGGGAGCTGTTTTTT
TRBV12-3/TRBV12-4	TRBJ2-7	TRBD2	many	CASRRLAGEYEQYF	TGTGCCAGCAGGAGACTAGCGGGCGAGTACGAGCAGTACTTC
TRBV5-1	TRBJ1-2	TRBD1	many	CASSQGGKQGGYGYTF	TGCGCCAGCAGCCAGGGGGGTAAACAGGGCGGCTATGGCTACACCTTC
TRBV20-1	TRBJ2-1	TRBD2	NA	CSARVFSGSIFNEQFF	TGCAGTGCTAGAGTATTTAGCGGGAGTATTTTCAATGAGCAGTTCTTC
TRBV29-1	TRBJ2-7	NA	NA	CSVAPGPYEQYF	TGCAGCGTTGCGCCAGGCCCCTACGAGCAGTACTTC
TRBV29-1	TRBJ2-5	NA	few	CSVDRGFKETQYF	TGCAGCGTTGATCGGGGCTTCAAAGAGACCCAGTACTTC
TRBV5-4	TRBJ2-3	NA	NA	CASSPAGILGDTQYF	TGTGCCAGCAGCCCGGCCGGGATACTGGGAGATACGCAGTATTTT
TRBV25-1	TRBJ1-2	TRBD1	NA	CASSEGTGESYGYTF	TGTGCCAGCAGTGAGGGGACAGGGGAATCCTATGGCTACACCTTC
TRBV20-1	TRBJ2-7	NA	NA	CSAYSPGPSEQYF	TGCAGTGCATACTCCCCAGGCCCGTCCGAGCAGTACTTC
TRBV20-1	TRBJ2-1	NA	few	CSAPAGPDEQFF	TGCAGTGCCCCCGCAGGGCCTGACGAGCAGTTCTTC
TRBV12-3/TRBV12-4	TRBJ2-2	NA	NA	CASRSSPGRNTGELFF	TGTGCCAGCCGAAGTAGCCCAGGGAGAAACACCGGGGAGCTGTTTTTT
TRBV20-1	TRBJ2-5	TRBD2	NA	CSARTVTTGGETQYF	TGCAGTGCCCGGACAGTCACTACGGGGGGGGAGACCCAGTACTTC
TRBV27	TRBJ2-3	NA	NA	CAGRSGPTLGTQYF	TGTGCCGGCAGATCGGGCCCGACCCTAGGTACGCAGTATTTT
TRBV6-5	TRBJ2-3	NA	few	CASSPMVADTQYF	TGTGCCAGCAGTCCTATGGTGGCAGATACGCAGTATTTT